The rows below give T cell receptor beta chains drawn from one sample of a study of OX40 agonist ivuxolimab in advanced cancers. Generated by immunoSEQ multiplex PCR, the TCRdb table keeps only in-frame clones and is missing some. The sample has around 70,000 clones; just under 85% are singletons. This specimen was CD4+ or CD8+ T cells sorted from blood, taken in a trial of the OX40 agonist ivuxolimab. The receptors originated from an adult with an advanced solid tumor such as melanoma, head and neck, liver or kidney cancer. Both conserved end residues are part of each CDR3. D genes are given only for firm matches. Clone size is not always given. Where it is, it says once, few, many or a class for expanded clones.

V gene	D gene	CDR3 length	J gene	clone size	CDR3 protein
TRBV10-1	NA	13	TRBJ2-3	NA	CASSEFGRDTQYF
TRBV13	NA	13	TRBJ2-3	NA	CASSPSLADTQYF
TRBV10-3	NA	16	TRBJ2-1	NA	CAISEAPGLLTNEQFF
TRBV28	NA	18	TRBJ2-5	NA	CASSLRLRGRMPSETQYF
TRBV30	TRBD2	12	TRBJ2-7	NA	CAWSWGGYEQYF
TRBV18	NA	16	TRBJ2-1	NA	CASSPLQGERGNEQFF
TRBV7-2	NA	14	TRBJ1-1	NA	CASSFGRMNTEAFF
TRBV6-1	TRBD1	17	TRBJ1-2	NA	CASSELGTGGFYGGYTF
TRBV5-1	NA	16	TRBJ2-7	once	CASSLYNSGNSYEQYF
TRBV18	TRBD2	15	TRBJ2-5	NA	CASSPLLAGQETQYF
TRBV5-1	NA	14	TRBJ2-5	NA	CASSFSSSQETQYF
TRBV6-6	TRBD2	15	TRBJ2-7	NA	CASSYSGRELPSWYF
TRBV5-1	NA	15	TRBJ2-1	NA	CASSASLVGNNEQFF
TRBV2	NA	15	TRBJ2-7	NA	CASSAGLVWSYEQYF
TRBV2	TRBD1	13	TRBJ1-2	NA	CASSGQGGYGYTF
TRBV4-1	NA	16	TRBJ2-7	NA	CASSKGVGQSSYEQYF
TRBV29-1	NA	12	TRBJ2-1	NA	CSVVQLYNEQFF
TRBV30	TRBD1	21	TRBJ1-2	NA	CAWSGWGQGSSANRPNYGYTF
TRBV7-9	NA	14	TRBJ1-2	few	CASSTTGLDYGYTF
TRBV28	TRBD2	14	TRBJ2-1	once	CASLLAGVSNEQFF
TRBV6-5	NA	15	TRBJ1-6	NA	CASSYSGPYNSPLHF
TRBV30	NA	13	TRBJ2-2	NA	CAWSVRPVGELFF
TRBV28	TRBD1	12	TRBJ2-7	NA	CASIGQGIEQYF
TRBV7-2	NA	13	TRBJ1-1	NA	CASSLGQNTEAFF
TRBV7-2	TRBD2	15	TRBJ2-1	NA	CASSLGTSGYNEQFF
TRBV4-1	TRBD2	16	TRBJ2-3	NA	CASSQRLAGDTDTQYF
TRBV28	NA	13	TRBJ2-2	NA	CASTLGATGELFF
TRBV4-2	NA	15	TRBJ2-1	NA	CASSQESYGFDEQFF
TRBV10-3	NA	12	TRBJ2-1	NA	CAIRTDYNEQFF
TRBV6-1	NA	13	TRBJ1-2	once	CASSDRPHYGYTF
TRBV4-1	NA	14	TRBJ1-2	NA	CASSQDWAGRSYTF
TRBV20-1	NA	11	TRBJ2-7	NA	CSAPDNYEQYF
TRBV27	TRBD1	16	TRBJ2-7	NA	CASSPGTGGASYEQYF
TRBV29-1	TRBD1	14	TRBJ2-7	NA	CSVEEDDRGYEQYF
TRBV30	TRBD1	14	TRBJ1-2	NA	CAWSSYRGENGYTF
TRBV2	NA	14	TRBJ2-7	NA	CASSVERSSYEQYF
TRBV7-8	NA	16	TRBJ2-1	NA	CASSLPGTTDNNEQFF
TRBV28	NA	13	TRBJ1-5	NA	CASRQGSGQPQHF
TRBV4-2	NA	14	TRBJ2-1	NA	CASSQDREYNEQFF
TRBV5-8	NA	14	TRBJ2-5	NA	CASSLEAGQETQYF
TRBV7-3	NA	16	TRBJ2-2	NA	CASSQGAAKNTGELFF
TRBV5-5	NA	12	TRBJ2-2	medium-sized	CASSLNTGELFF
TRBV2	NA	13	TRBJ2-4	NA	CASYRDTENIQYF
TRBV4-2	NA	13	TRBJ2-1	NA	CASSQVRGAEQFF
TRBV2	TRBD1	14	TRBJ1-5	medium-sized	CASSGGTDNQPQHF
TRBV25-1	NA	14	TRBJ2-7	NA	CASRGRGAGVEQYF
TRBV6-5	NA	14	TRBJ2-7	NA	CASSPGTRLYEQYF
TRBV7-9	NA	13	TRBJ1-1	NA	CASSFARTPEAFF
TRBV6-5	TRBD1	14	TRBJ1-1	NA	CASSYSRDSSEAFF
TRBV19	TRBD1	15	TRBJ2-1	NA	CASSIIRDRYNEQFF
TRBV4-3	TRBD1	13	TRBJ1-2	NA	CASSYGTGTAYTF
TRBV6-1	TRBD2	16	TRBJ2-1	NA	CASSAFVAGGYNEQFF
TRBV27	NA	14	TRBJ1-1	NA	CASSLGGPNTEAFF
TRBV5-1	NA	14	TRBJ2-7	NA	CASSQPGQVYEQYF
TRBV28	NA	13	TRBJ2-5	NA	CASQTTGRGTQYF
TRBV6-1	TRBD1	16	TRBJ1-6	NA	CASSVKGQPNNSPLHF
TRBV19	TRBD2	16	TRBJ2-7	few	CASSRVAGGLSYEQYF